The source of this T cell receptor (beta chain) is a study of blood T cell repertoires in COVID-19 (TCRdb year 2020). Study-wide context: Collaborator samples came from the United States, Italy and Spain and covered acute and convalescent phases of COVID-19. The prospective study material was composed of cDNA or gDNA derived from T cells, B-cell-depleted T cells, or PBMCs. Deeply sampled blood TCRbeta repertoires from subjects exposed to, actively infected with, or recovered from COVID-19 were included in the dataset. The repertoires were released in a freely available public database meant as a resource for research on the immune response to SARS-CoV-2. Samples were obtained from the ongoing ImmuneRACE study (first 160 participants) and from about 1,300 subjects provided by 6 global collaborators. A de-identified subject ID, COVID-19 status, age in years and sex were almost always included in the sample metadata. Where available, HLA class I and class II types were obtained from metadata supplied by the sample provider rather than from assay-based typing.

Trimming accounts for 4 bases at V and 6 bases at J, while the number of junction bases matched to no gene is 8. The CDR3 holds 16 amino acids from the cysteine to the phenylalanine. Left in the record is the CDR3 DNA by itself, 48 bases read in frame from the first base. The germline V gene (reference sequence) yields SGHNT for CDR1 and YYREEE for CDR2. To note about this clone: No cognate antigen has been identified for it. Per-base qualities were not stored, and no clone one base away is much larger.

The investigation overall reported the following: Clinical and demographic metadata were provided uncurated, with the amount varying by source and participant.

Participants in the prospective study were enrolled through a virtual design, were aged roughly 18 to 100 years, and lived in 20 to 30 United States geographic areas. Cohort assignment in the prospective study relied on participant-reported clinical history from a screening survey and a study questionnaire. Recovered participants in ImmuneRACE Cohort 3 were defined by two consecutive negative NP/OP PCR tests, clearance by a healthcare professional, or resolution of symptoms. In the prospective study, mobile phlebotomists collected whole blood, serum and a nasopharyngeal or oropharyngeal swab from each participant. Additional blood draws and questionnaires over a roughly two-month period could optionally be provided by prospective study participants. Blood samples from the prospective study were shipped frozen or at room temperature prior to DNA extraction. TCRbeta CDR3 regions were amplified from genomic DNA using the immunoSEQ Assay, a bias-controlled multiplex PCR. As for the authors' bioinformatics: The number of nucleated cells in each sample was estimated by amplification of reference gene primers within the assay. To quantify the absolute abundance of each unique TCRbeta CDR3 rearrangement, sequence reads were collapsed and filtered. Productive Simpson clonality was computed per sample as the square root of Simpson's diversity index over productive rearrangements. TCRdb took this table from immuneACCESS and kept in-frame rearrangements with V and J called. Such tables lack part of the clones; where checked against another copy, unresolved V genes explain under half of the gap, and the rest is unexplained. V, J and clone size are those of that table, while D and trimming were read from the DNA. Across this sample there are roughly 190,000 clones, with 89% seen only once. More than 0.75% of the sample belongs to the ten largest clones.

This chain is built from TRBV5-4 and TRBJ2-3, with 13 bases in between that match TRBD2. Sequencing was performed on PBMCs or T cells enriched from blood (not recorded which). The origin of this receptor is a woman aged 18-29 years who had recovered from COVID-19. The CDR3 amino acid sequence is: CASSRTSGSGSDTQYF. The DNA sequence reads TGTGCCAGCAGCCGGACTAGCGGGAGCGGCAGTGATACGCAGTATTTT.